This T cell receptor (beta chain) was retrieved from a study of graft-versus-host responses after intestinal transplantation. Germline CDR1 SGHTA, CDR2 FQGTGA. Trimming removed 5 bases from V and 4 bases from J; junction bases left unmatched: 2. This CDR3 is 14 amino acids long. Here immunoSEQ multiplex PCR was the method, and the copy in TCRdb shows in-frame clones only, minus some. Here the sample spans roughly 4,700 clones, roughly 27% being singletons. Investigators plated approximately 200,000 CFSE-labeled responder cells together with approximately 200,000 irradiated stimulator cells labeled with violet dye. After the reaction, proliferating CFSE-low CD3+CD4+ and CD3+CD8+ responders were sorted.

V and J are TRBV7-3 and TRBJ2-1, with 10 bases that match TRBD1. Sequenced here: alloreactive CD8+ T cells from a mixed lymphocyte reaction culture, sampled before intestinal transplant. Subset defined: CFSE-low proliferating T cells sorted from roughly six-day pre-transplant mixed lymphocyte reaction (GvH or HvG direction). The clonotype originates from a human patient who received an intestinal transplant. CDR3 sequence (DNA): TGTGCCAGCAGCCTGGACAGGGGGTACAATGAGCAGTTCTTC. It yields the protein CASSLDRGYNEQFF.